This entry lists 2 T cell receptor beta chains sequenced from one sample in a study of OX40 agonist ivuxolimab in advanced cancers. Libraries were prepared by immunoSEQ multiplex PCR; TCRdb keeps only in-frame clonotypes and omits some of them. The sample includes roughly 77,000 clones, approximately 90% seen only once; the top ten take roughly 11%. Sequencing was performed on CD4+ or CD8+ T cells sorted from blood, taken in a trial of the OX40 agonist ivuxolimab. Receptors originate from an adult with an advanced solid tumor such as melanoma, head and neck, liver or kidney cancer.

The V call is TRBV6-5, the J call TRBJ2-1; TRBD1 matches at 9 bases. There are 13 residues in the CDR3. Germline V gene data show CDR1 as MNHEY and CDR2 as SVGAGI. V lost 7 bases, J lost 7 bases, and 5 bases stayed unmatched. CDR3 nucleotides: TGTGCCAGCACCAACAGGGGGCTGAATGAGCAGTTCTTC. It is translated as CASTNRGLNEQFF.

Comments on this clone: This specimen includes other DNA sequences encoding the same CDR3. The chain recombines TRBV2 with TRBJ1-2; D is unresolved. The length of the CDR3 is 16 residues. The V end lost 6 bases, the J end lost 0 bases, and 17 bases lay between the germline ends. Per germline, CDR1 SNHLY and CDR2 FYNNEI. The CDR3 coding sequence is TGTGCCAGCAGCGCCGTGGGCCTCTCAGCTAACTATGGCTACACCTTC. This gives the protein CASSAVGLSANYGYTF.